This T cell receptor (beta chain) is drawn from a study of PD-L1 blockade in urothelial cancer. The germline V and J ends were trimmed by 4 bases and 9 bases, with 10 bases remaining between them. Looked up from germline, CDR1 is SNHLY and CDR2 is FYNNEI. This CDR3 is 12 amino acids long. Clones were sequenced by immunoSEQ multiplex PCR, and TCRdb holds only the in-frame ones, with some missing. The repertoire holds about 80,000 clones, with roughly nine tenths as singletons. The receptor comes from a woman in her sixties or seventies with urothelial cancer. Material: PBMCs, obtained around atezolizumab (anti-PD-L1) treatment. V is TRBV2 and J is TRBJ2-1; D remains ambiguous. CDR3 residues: CASSGGESEQFF. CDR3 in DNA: TGTGCCAGCAGTGGAGGCGAGTCTGAGCAGTTCTTC.